A selection of T cell receptor beta chains follows, all from one sample in a study of T cell repertoires in urothelial bladder cancer. Profiling relied on immunoSEQ multiplex PCR, and the TCRdb table lists in-frame clones only, not all of them. The data contain about 910 clones, around 73% of them singletons. The specimen sequenced was tumor-infiltrating cells from bladder cancer. The receptor source for this set is a human donor with urothelial carcinoma. Each CDR3 is given with its conserved first and last residue. D genes are given only for firm matches. Clone size appears in some rows only: once, few, many, or a class for an expanded clone.

j_gene: TRBJ1-3
abundance: few
v_gene: TRBV19
d_gene: .
CDR3aa: CASSIIGTSSGNTIYF
CDR3nt: TGTGCCAGTAGTATAATCGGCACCAGCTCTGGAAACACCATATATTTT

j_gene: TRBJ1-1
abundance: .
v_gene: TRBV5-6
d_gene: .
CDR3aa: CASSLFLGSRAEAFF
CDR3nt: TGTGCCAGCAGCTTGTTTCTGGGGTCGCGGGCTGAAGCTTTCTTT

j_gene: TRBJ1-1
abundance: .
v_gene: TRBV28
d_gene: .
CDR3aa: CASSLSSGVNTEAFF
CDR3nt: TGTGCCAGCAGTTTAAGCTCAGGGGTCAACACTGAAGCTTTCTTT

j_gene: TRBJ2-5
abundance: .
v_gene: TRBV25-1
d_gene: TRBD1
CDR3aa: CASSAARTGWETQYF
CDR3nt: TGTGCCAGCAGTGCCGCCCGGACAGGGTGGGAGACCCAGTACTTC

j_gene: TRBJ1-1
abundance: few
v_gene: TRBV19
d_gene: .
CDR3aa: CASRVGENTEAFF
CDR3nt: TGTGCCAGTAGGGTGGGGGAGAACACTGAAGCTTTCTTT

j_gene: TRBJ2-1
abundance: .
v_gene: TRBV9
d_gene: TRBD2
CDR3aa: CASSVSAGGNEQFF
CDR3nt: TGTGCCAGCAGCGTATCAGCGGGAGGAAATGAGCAGTTCTTC

j_gene: TRBJ2-2
abundance: .
v_gene: TRBV7-2
d_gene: .
CDR3aa: CAKTANTGELFF
CDR3nt: TGTGCCAAGACGGCTAACACCGGGGAGCTGTTTTTT

j_gene: TRBJ2-3
abundance: .
v_gene: TRBV29-1
d_gene: .
CDR3aa: CSVHGVLVEQDTQYF
CDR3nt: TGCAGCGTCCACGGAGTACTAGTTGAGCAAGATACGCAGTATTTT

j_gene: TRBJ1-2
abundance: .
v_gene: TRBV7-2
d_gene: TRBD1
CDR3aa: CASSLDQTGGSGYTF
CDR3nt: TGTGCCAGCAGCTTAGATCAGACAGGGGGAAGTGGCTACACCTTC